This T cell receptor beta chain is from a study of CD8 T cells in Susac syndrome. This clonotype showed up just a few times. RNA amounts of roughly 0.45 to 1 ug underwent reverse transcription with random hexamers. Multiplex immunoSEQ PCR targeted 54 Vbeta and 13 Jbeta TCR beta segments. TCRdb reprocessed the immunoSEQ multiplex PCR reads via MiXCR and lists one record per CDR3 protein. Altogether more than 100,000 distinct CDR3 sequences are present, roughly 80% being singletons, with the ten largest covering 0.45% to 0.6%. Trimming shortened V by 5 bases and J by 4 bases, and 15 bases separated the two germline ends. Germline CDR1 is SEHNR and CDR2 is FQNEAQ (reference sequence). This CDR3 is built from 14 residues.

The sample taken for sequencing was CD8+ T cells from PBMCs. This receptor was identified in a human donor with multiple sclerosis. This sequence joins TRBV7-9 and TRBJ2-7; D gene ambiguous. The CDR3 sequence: CASSKGPTRYEQYF. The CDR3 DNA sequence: TGTGCCAGCAGCAAGGGCCCGACTCGTTACGAGCAGTACTTC.